A selection of T cell receptor beta chains follows, all from one sample in a study of preoperative IRX-2 immunotherapy in early breast cancer. Only in-frame clones appear in the TCRdb table, and some are missing; sequencing was by immunoSEQ multiplex PCR. The sample includes some 1,100 clones, roughly 77% of them seen just once. The sequenced sample was normal tissue next to the tumor, obtained from a patient treated with IRX-2 immunotherapy. The source is a human donor with breast cancer. Each CDR3 is given with its conserved first and last residue.

TRBJ2-2,TRBV19,CASSIDKLQGSRTGELFF
TRBJ2-1,TRBV12-5,CASGLGLAGYNEQFF
TRBJ2-1,TRBV5-1,CASSLLGQGINEQFF
TRBJ1-1,TRBV11-3,CASSFRGVLDRGLAFF
TRBJ1-2,TRBV11-3,CASSLDPGRRPEYTF
TRBJ1-1,TRBV11-3,CASSPGQLNTEAFF
TRBJ1-3,TRBV11-3,CASSNRGGSVNTIYF
TRBJ2-2,TRBV6-7,CASSEALTGELFF
TRBJ2-3,TRBV19,CASRGALTDTQYF
TRBJ2-3,TRBV7-8,CASSGTSGRHTQYF
TRBJ1-4,TRBV7-5,CASSSVDRENEKLFF
TRBJ2-3,TRBV12-5,CASTRSGRTDTQYF
TRBJ1-1,TRBV6-1,CASSEAHPAEAFF
TRBJ2-2,TRBV12-5,CASGRLGSAGGNTGELFF
TRBJ2-7,TRBV6-8,CASSYSGRTDSEQYF
TRBJ2-3,TRBV11-3,CASTYPGLAGLFSDTQYF
TRBJ2-7,TRBV19,CATSRGNIPYEQYF